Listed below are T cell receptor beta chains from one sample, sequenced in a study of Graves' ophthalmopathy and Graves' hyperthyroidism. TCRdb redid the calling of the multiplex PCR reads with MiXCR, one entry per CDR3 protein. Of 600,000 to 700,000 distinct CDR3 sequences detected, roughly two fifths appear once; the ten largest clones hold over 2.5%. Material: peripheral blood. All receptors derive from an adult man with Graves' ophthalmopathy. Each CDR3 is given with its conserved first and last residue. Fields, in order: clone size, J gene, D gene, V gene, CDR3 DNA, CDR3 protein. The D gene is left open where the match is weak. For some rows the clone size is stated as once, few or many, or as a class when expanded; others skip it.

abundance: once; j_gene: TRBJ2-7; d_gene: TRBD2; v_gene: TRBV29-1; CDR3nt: TGCAGCGTTCGTGCTAGCGGGGACTCCTACGAGCAGTACTTC; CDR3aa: CSVRASGDSYEQYF
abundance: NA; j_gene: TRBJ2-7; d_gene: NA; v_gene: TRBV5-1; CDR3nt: TGCGCCAGCAGCTTGCTCAAAGGGGGCTACGAGCAGTACTTC; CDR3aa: CASSLLKGGYEQYF
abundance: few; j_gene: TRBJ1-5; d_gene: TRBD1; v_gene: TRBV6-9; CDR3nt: TGTGCCAGCAGTTCCACACCGGGACAGGGGGTACCTCAGCCCCAGCATTTT; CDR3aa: CASSSTPGQGVPQPQHF
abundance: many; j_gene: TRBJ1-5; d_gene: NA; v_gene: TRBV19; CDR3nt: TGTGCCAGTAGTTGGCGGGAAAATCAGCCCCAGCATTTT; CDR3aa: CASSWRENQPQHF
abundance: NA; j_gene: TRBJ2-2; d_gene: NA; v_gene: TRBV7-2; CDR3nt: TGTGCCAGCAGTGAAGGGACGTTTTCCGGGGAGCTGTTTTTT; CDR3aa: CASSEGTFSGELFF
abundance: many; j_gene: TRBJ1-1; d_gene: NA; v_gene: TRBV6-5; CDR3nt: TGTGCCAGCAGTCAGCAGGGGACTGAAGCTTTCTTT; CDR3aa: CASSQQGTEAFF
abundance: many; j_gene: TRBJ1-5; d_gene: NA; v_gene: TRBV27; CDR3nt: TGTGCCAGCAGTTTAGGCGGCCTCAATCAGCCCCAGCATTTT; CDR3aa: CASSLGGLNQPQHF
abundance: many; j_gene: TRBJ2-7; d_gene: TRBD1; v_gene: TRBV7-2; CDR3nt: TGTGCCAGCAGCACGGGACAGGCCACCTACGAGCAGTACTTC; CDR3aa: CASSTGQATYEQYF
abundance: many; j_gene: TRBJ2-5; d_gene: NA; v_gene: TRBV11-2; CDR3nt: TGTGCCAGCAGCTCCTTGTGGACAGATCAAGAGACCCAGTACTTC; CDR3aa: CASSSLWTDQETQYF
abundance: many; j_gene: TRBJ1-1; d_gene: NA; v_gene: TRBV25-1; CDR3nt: TGTGCCAGCAGTACCTCGACAGCTTTGAACACTGAAGCTTTCTTT; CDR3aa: CASSTSTALNTEAFF
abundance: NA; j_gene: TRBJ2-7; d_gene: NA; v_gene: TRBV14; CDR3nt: TGTGCCAGCAGCCACTCGACGGGAATCTCCTACGAGCAGTACTTC; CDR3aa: CASSHSTGISYEQYF
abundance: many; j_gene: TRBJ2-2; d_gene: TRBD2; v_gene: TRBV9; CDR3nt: TGTGCCAGCAGCGTAAGCGGGGCGAACACCGGGGAGCTGTTTTTT; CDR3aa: CASSVSGANTGELFF
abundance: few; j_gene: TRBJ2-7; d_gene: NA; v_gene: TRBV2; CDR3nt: TGTGCCAGCAGTAGATCCGGGACGGTCTACGAGCAGTACTTC; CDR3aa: CASSRSGTVYEQYF
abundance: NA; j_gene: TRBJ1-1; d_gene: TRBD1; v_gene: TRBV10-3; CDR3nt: TGTGCCAGCTCACCGTCGACTCCAGACAGGGGCCGCACTGAAGCTTTCTTT; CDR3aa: CASSPSTPDRGRTEAFF
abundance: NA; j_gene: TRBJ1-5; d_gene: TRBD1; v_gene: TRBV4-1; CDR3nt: TGCGCCAGCAGCCAAGTCGGACAGGTCCTGAATCAGCCCCAGCATTTT; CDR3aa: CASSQVGQVLNQPQHF
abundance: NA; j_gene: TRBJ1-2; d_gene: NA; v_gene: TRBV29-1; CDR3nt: TGCAGCGTTAACCGGGACCTCTATGGCTACACCTTC; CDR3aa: CSVNRDLYGYTF
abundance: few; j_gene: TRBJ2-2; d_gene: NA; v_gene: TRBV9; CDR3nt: TGTGCCAGCAGCAAAGCTGCGAACACCGGGGAGCTGTTTTTT; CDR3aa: CASSKAANTGELFF
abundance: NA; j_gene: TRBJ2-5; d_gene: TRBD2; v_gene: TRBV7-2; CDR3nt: TGTGCCAGCAGCTACACGGGACTAGCGGGGGGAGAGACCCAGTACTTC; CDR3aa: CASSYTGLAGGETQYF
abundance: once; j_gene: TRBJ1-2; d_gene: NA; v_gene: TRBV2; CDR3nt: TGTGCCAGCAGTGGCGGCAGGGCTGAATATGGCTACACCTTC; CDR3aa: CASSGGRAEYGYTF
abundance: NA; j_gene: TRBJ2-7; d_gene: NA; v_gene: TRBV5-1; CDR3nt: TGCGCCAGCAGCTTGGCCCTAAGTAGGAGTGATTACGAGCAGTACTTC; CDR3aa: CASSLALSRSDYEQYF
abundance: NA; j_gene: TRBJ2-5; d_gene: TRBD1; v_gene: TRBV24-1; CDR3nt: TGTGCCACCAGTGATTCCGGGACAGAAAAGACCCAGTACTTC; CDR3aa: CATSDSGTEKTQYF
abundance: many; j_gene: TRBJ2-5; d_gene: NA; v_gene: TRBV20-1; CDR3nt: TGCAGTGCTAGCCACCCGACGGCAAAAGAGACCCAGTACTTC; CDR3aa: CSASHPTAKETQYF
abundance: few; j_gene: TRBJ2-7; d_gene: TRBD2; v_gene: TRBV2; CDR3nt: TGTGCCAGCTCACCAGAGCGGGGGGCGTACGAGCAGTACTTC; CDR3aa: CASSPERGAYEQYF
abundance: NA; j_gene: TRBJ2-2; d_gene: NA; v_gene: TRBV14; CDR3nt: TGTGCCAGCAGCCAATTCGGGGAAAGTGGGGAGCTGTTTTTT; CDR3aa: CASSQFGESGELFF
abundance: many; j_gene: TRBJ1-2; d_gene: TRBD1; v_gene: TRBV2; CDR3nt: TGTGCCAGCAGATCACAGGGGGCGGATTATGGCTACACCTTC; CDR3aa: CASRSQGADYGYTF
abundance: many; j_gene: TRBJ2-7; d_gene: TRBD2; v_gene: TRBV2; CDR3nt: TGTGCCAGCATTTGGACTAGCGGCTCCTACGAGCAGTACTTC; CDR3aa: CASIWTSGSYEQYF
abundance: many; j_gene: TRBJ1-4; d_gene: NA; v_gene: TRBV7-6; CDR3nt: TGTGCCAGCAGCGCAGACAGAAGGAATGAAAAACTGTTTTTT; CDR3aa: CASSADRRNEKLFF
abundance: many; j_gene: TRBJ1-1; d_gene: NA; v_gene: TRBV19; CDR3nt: TGTGCCAGTAGCCCTTCAGGGGACCACACTGAAGCTTTCTTT; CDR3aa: CASSPSGDHTEAFF
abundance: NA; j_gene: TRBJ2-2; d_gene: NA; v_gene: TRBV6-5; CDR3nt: TGTGCCAGCAGTTACGAGCGTCAGGAAGGCACCGGGGAGCTGTTTTTT; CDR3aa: CASSYERQEGTGELFF
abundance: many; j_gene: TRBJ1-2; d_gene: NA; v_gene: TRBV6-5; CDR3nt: TGTGCCAGCAGTTACGGAGGGAAGCATGGCTACACCTTC; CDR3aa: CASSYGGKHGYTF
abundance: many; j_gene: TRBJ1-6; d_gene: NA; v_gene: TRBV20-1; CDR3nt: TGCAGTGCTAGAAGTCAGTATAATTCACCCCTCCACTTT; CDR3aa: CSARSQYNSPLHF
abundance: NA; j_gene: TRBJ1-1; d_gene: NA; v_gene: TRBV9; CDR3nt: TGTGCCAGCAGCGGTGGGACTGAAGCTTCCTTT; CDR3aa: CASSGGTEASF
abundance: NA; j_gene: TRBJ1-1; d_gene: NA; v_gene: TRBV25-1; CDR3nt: TGTGCCAGCAGGTACGGCACTGAAGCTTTCTTT; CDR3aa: CASRYGTEAFF
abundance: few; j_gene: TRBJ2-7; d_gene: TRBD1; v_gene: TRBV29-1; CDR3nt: TGCAGCAGTTACGACAGGGGGAACCACGAGCAGTACTTC; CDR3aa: CSSYDRGNHEQYF
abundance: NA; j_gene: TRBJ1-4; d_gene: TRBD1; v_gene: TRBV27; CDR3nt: TGTGCCAGCAGTTTAGCAACCGGGACAGGCTCTAATGAAAAACTGTTTTTT; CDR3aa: CASSLATGTGSNEKLFF
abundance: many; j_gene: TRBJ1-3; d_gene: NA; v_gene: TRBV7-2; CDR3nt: TGTGCCAGCAGCCTCTTGAGTACTGGAAACACCATATATTTT; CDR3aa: CASSLLSTGNTIYF
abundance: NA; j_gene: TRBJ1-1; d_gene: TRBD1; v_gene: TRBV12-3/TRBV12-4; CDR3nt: TGTGCCAGCAGTTACGGACAGGGGGCGAGTGAAGCTTTCTTT; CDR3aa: CASSYGQGASEAFF
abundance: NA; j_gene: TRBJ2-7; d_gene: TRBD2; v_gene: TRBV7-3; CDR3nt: TGTGCCAGCAGCTTAATCGGGACTACTCAGTGGGACTCCTACGAGCAGTACTTC; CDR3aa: CASSLIGTTQWDSYEQYF
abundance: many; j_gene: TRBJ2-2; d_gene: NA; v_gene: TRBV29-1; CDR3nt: TGCAGCGTTGAATTTGTCTACACCGGGGAGCTGTTTTTT; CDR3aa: CSVEFVYTGELFF
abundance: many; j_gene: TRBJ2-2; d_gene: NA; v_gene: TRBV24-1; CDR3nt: TGTGCCACCAGTGCAGCACGGGTCACCGGGGAGCTGTTTTTT; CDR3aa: CATSAARVTGELFF
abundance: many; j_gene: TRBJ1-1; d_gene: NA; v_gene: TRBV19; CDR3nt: TGTGCCAGTGGGTTCGGGGTTACTGAAGCTTTCTTT; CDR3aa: CASGFGVTEAFF
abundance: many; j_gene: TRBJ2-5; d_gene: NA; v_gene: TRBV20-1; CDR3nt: TGCAGTGCTAGGAAGGGGGAAGAGACCCAGTACTTC; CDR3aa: CSARKGEETQYF
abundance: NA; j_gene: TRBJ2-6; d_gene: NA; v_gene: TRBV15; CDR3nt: TGTGCCACCAGCAGAGGTGGACCTCGGCGCGGGGCCAACGTCCTGACTTTC; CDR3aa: CATSRGGPRRGANVLTF
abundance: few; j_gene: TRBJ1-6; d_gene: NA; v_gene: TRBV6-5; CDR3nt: TGTGCCAGCAGTGAGATTCGACCCTCCTATAATTCACCCCTCCACTTT; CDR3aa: CASSEIRPSYNSPLHF
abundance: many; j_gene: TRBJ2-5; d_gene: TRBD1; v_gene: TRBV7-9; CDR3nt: TGTGCCAGCAGCCCTGGGACAGGGGAAAAGTACCAAGAGACCCAGTACTTC; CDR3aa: CASSPGTGEKYQETQYF
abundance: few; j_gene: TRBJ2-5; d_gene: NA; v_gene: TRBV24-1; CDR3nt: TGTGCCACCCGGGACACTTGGTACCAAGAGACCCAGTACTTC; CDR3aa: CATRDTWYQETQYF
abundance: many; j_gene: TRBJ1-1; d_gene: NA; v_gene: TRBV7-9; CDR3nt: TGTGCCAGCAGTAAGGGAGACTCGGCTTTCTTT; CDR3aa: CASSKGDSAFF